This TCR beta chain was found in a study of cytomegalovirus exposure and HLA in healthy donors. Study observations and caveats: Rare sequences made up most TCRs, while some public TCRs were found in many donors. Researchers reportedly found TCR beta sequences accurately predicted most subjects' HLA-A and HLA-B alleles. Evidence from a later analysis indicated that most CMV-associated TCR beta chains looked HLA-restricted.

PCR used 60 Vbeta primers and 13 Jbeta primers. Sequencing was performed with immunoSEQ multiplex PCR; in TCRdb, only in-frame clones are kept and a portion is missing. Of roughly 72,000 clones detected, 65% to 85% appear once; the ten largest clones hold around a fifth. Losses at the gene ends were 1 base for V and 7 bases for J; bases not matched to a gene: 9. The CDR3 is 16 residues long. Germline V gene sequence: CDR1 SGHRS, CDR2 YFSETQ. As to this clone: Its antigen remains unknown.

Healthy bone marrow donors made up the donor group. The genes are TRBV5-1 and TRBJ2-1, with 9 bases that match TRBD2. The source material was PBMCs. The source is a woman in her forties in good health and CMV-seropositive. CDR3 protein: CASSLLAGGPRNEQFF. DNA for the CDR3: TGCGCCAGCAGCTTGTTGGCGGGAGGGCCGAGGAATGAGCAGTTCTTC.